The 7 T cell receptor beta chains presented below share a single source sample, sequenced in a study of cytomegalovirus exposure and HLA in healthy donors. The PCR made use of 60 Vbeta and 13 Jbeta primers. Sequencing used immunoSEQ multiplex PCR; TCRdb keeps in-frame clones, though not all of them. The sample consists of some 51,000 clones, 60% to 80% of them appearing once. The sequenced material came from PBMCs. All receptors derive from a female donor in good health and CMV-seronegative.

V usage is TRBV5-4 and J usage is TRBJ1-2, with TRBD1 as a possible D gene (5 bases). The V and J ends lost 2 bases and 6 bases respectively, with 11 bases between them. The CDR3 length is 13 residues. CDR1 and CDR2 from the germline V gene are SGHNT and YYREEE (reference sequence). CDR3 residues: CASSFMTADGYTF. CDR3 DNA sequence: TGTGCCAGCAGCTTTATGACAGCTGATGGCTACACCTTC. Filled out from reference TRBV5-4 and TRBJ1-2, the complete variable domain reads ETGVTQSPTHLIKTRGQQVTLRCSSQSGHNTVSWYQQALGQGPQFIFQYYREEENGRGNFPPRFSGLQFPNYSSELNVNALELDDSALYLCASSFMTADGYTFGSGTRLTVV.

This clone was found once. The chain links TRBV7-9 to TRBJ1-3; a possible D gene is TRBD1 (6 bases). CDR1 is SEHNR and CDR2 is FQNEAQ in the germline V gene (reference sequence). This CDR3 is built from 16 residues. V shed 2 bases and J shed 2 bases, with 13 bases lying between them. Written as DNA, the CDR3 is TGTGCCAGCAGCTTATGGCGGGGGGCAACTGGAAACACCATATATTTT. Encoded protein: CASSLWRGATGNTIYF.

The CDR3, as DNA: TGCGCCAGCAGCGACGGACAGGGGCAAAACTATGGCTACACCTTC. This translates into CASSDGQGQNYGYTF. The chain couples TRBV5-1 to TRBJ1-2; 9 bases map to TRBD1. Germline V gene sequence: CDR1 SGHRS, CDR2 YFSETQ. V gave up 4 bases and J gave up 2 bases; unmatched junction bases: 6. The CDR3 is 15 amino acids.

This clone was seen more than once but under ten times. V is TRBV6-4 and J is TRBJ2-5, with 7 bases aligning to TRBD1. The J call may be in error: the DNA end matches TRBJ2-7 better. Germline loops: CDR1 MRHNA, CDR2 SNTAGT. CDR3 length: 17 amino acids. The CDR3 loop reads CAGRRDSEPLGSYEQYF. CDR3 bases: TGTGCCGGACGCCGGGACAGTGAACCGTTGGGGTCCTACGAGCAGTACTTC.

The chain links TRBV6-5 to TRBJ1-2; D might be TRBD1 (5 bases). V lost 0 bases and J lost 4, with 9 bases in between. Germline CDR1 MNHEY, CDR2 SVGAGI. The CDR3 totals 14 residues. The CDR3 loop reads CASSYSGGVYGYTF. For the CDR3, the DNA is TGTGCCAGCAGTTACTCGGGAGGGGTCTATGGCTACACCTTC.

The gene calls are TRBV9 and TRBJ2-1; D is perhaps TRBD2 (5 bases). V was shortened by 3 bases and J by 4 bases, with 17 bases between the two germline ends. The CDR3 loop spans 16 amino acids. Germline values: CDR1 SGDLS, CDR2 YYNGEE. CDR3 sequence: CASSALPGERYNEQFF. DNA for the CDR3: TGTGCCAGCAGCGCCCTCCCCGGGGAGAGGTACAATGAGCAGTTCTTC.

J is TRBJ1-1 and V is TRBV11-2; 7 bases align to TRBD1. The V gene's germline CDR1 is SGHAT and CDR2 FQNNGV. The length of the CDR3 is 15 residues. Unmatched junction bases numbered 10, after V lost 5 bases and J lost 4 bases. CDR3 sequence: CASSDRTGGSTEAFF. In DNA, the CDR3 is TGTGCCAGCAGCGACCGGACAGGTGGAAGCACTGAAGCTTTCTTT.